The 17 T cell receptor beta chains listed next were all sequenced from one sample in a study of T cells after yellow fever vaccination. TCRdb called the 5' RACE reads again in MiXCR, with one record for every CDR3 protein. The sample yields about 310,000 distinct CDR3 sequences, roughly 3.5% seen once. The starting material was PBMCs, obtained on the day of the yellow fever booster vaccination. These receptor sequences come from a man aged 18 to 30 who received the YFV17D yellow fever vaccine.

This clonotype came up many times. The chain couples TRBV28 to TRBJ1-5; tentative D call: TRBD1 (5 bases). There are 12 residues in the CDR3. The ends were cut back, 1 base at V and 12 bases at J, with 10 bases in the middle. Germline loops: CDR1 MDHEN, CDR2 SYDVKM. Written as DNA, the CDR3 is TGTGCCAGCAGTTTATTTCAGGGACGCCAGCATTTT. Its translation: CASSLFQGRQHF.

A few counts support this clonotype. The rearrangement uses TRBV4-1 and TRBJ2-1, with 9 nucleotides matching TRBD2. J gave up 5 bases and V 3 bases, and 5 bases lay outside the gene matches. Germline V gives CDR1 MGHRA, CDR2 YSYEKL. This CDR3 spans 15 amino acids. CDR3 DNA sequence: TGCGCCAGCAGCCAGATAGGGACTAGCAACAATGAGCAGTTCTTC. Translating it yields CASSQIGTSNNEQFF.

At least ten counts were recorded for this clonotype. CDR3 nucleotides: TGTGCCAGCAGCTTAGTGGCGGGGGGCTCCTACAATGAGCAGTTCTTC. It codes for CASSLVAGGSYNEQFF. The rearrangement links TRBV7-2 to TRBJ2-1, with TRBD2 matching over 8 bases. The CDR3 loop spans 16 amino acids. CDR1 and CDR2 (germline): SGHTA, FQGNSA. V was pared by 1 base and J by 0 bases, with 2 bases of the junction left unmatched. Looking up the rest from reference TRBV7-2 and TRBJ2-1 gives the full variable domain: GAGVSQSPSNKVTEKGKDVELRCDPISGHTALYWYRQSLGQGLEFLIYFQGNSAPDKSGLPSDRFSAERTGGSVSTLTIQRTQQEDSAVYLCASSLVAGGSYNEQFFGPGTRLTVL.

This chain joins TRBV7-2 and TRBJ2-7, with D perhaps being TRBD1 or TRBD2 (5 bases each). CDR3 size: 14 residues. CDR1 and CDR2 from the germline V gene are SGHTA and FQGNSA. With 4 bases removed from V and 2 bases from J, the gap between germline ends came to 12 bases. The CDR3 DNA reads as TGTGCCAGCAGCTCCCGGACGGGGCCCTACGAGCAGTACGTC. As protein: CASSSRTGPYEQYV.

This clonotype has ten or more counts. The V and J genes are TRBV6-2 or TRBV6-3 and TRBJ1-2; D perhaps matches TRBD1 (6 bases). The CDR3 loop spans 17 amino acids. Germline values: CDR1 MNHEY, CDR2 SVGEGT. V lost 7 bases, J lost 5 bases, and 26 bases lay in between. The CDR3 reads CASNDQRDTLKGYGYTF. Written as DNA, the CDR3 is TGTGCCAGCAACGACCAGCGGGACACCCTTAAGGGGTATGGCTACACCTTC.

The V gene is TRBV28, the J gene TRBJ1-2; D is ambiguous. From germline, CDR1 is MDHEN and CDR2 SYDVKM. The V and J ends lost 3 bases and 4 bases respectively, with 6 bases between them. The CDR3 spans 12 residues. This CDR3 reads CASSFQVYGYTF. DNA of the CDR3: TGTGCCAGCAGTTTCCAGGTCTATGGCTACACCTTC.

This clonotype was found many times. The rearrangement joins TRBV28 to TRBJ2-5; D possibly corresponds to TRBD2 (7 bases). Looked up from germline, CDR1 is MDHEN and CDR2 is SYDVKM. V was shortened by 6 bases and J by 4 bases, with 21 bases between the two germline ends. The CDR3 contains 16 residues. CDR3 coding DNA: TGTGCCAGCAGCAACAGCAACTGGGGGGGCAGAGAGACCCAGTACTTC. Translation: CASSNSNWGGRETQYF.

V gene TRBV4-2 combines with J gene TRBJ1-5; tentatively, D is TRBD1 (5 bases). Germline V gene data show CDR1 as LGHNA and CDR2 as YNFKEQ. V was pared by 1 base and J by 6 bases, with 19 bases between. The CDR3 is made up of 17 amino acids. The CDR3 nucleotides are TGTGCCAGCAGCCAAGGGGTTGGGGGTGATCTAGGTCAGCCCCAGCATTTT. As protein: CASSQGVGGDLGQPQHF.

This clonotype was seen a few times. The V call is TRBV29-1, the J call TRBJ1-2; D is undetermined. Trimming left V 3 bases short and J 2 bases short, with 10 bases between. The CDR3 is 13 amino acids. Germline loops: CDR1 SQVTM, CDR2 ANQGSEA. The chain's CDR3 is CSVELEENYGYTF. In nucleotides, the CDR3 is TGCAGCGTTGAGTTGGAGGAGAACTATGGCTACACCTTC.

This clonotype showed up just a few times. The chain is built from TRBV30 and TRBJ2-1, with 12 bases aligning to TRBD2. Unmatched junction bases numbered 5, after V lost 2 bases and J lost 6 bases. Germline lookup yields CDR1 GTSNPN and CDR2 SVGIG (reference sequence). The CDR3 is 15 amino acids. CDR3 DNA sequence: TGTGCCTGGAGTCCCCTAGCGGGGGGGCTCAATGAGCAGTTCTTC. This sequence encodes CAWSPLAGGLNEQFF.

The table lists this clonotype with many counts. The chain joins TRBV27 to TRBJ2-7, with 9 bases lining up with TRBD1. CDR1 and CDR2 (germline): MNHEY, SMNVEV (reference sequence). This CDR3 contains 14 residues. Trimming took 8 bases from V and 5 from J; bases not matched to a gene: 10. In nucleotides, the CDR3 is TGTGCCAGCTCTTCACAGGGGGCGGTAAACGAGCAGTACGTC. This encodes CASSSQGAVNEQYV.

The chain employs TRBV18 and TRBJ1-1; D perhaps matches TRBD1 (6 bases). Trimming took off 3 bases at V and 7 bases at J, with 15 bases between the two ends. Germline loops: CDR1 KGHSH, CDR2 LQKENI. CDR3 length equals 14 residues. Here the CDR3 DNA reads TGTGCCAGCTCACCCACGCAGGACAGCCGTGAAGCTTTCTTT. Its protein product is CASSPTQDSREAFF.

This clonotype was seen repeatedly, ten times or more. This sequence joins TRBV7-6 and TRBJ2-2, with 10 nucleotides matching TRBD2. The CDR3 extends over 15 amino acids. The ends lost 5 bases at V and 6 bases at J; junction bases unmatched: 6. CDR1 SGHVS and CDR2 FNYEAQ come from the germline V gene. This CDR3 reads CASSISGGQAGELFF. Written as DNA, the CDR3 is TGTGCCAGCAGCATTAGCGGGGGGCAGGCCGGGGAGCTGTTTTTT.

This chain uses TRBV18 with TRBJ1-6; 7 nucleotides match TRBD1. This CDR3 spans 15 amino acids. Germline lookup yields CDR1 KGHSH and CDR2 LQKENI. The V gene end was trimmed by 0 bases and the J gene end by 7 bases; junction bases not matched to a gene: 3. The CDR3 DNA sequence: TGTGCCAGCTCACCACCGGGACAGAGGAATTCACCCCTCCACTTT. It specifies CASSPPGQRNSPLHF.

This clonotype was counted a few times. The rearrangement uses TRBV5-1 and TRBJ2-5, with 7 positions matching TRBD1. Germline values: CDR1 SGHRS, CDR2 YFSETQ. CDR3 length: 16 amino acids. V lost 2 bases, J lost 8 bases, and 15 bases stayed unmatched. CDR3 sequence: CASSFSGNSQGTTQYF. CDR3 DNA: TGCGCCAGCAGCTTCTCGGGAAATTCACAGGGGACCACCCAGTACTTC.

In its sample, this clonotype was seen many times. This CDR3 is CASSPLRRTENTGELFF. In nucleotides, the CDR3 is TGTGCCAGCAGCCCACTCCGTAGGACAGAGAACACCGGGGAGCTGTTTTTT. The rearrangement links TRBV11-2 to TRBJ2-2, with D maybe TRBD1 (6 bases). V lost 5 bases, J lost 1 base, and 17 bases lay in between. The CDR3 is made up of 17 amino acids. Germline V gene lookup returns CDR1 SGHAT and CDR2 FQNNGV.

This clonotype has at least ten counts. This CDR3 reads CASPRDNKLDTQYF. The CDR3 DNA reads TGTGCCAGCCCCCGGGACAATAAGCTAGATACGCAGTATTTT. V and J are TRBV6-6 and TRBJ2-3, with D perhaps matching TRBD1 (6 bases). The CDR3 has 14 residues. CDR1 and CDR2 from the germline V gene are MNHNY and SVGAGI (reference sequence). With 8 bases removed from V and 5 bases from J, the gap between germline ends came to 17 bases.